This entry lists 10 T cell receptor beta chains sequenced from one sample in a study of identical twins (dated by TCRdb to about 2016). The method behind the library was 5' RACE. Sequencing was performed on an Illumina HiSeq 2000. TCRdb reprocessing: public reads trimmed at Q25 with fastp, clones called with MiXCR, in-frame beta chains kept. Every entry covers one CDR3 protein and lists the most common genes and DNA from its rows. The sample table records over 250,000 distinct CDR3 sequences; 9.5% of these occur just once. The top ten clones comprise 7% to 8.5% of the sample. The sample was also reused in another study, on yellow fever vaccine responses in identical twins.

The specimen sequenced was CD8+ T cells sorted from blood. All receptors come from a woman aged 18-29 years in good health.

In its sample, this clonotype was seen a few times. V usage is TRBV7-9 and J usage is TRBJ2-5; D gene ambiguous. The CDR3 extends over 13 amino acids. Trimming stripped 5 bases from V and 4 bases from J, with 11 bases between. CDR1 and CDR2 (germline): SEHNR, FQNEAQ (reference sequence). This CDR3 is CASSPPGRETQYF. The CDR3 DNA sequence: TGTGCCAGCAGCCCACCTGGGCGAGAGACCCAGTACTTC.

This clonotype was found a few times. The V gene is TRBV20-1, the J gene TRBJ2-7, with no clear D. The CDR3 sequence is 14 residues long. V was cut by 1 base and J by 3 bases, with 13 bases left in between. Germline V gene sequence: CDR1 DFQATT, CDR2 SNEGSKA (reference sequence). DNA for the CDR3: TGCAGTGCTAGAGTGGCAAATCTACTCTACGAGCAGTACTTC. Residues: CSARVANLLYEQYF.

This clonotype was counted ten times or more. The chain couples TRBV6-1 to TRBJ1-1; D gene ambiguous. Per the germline V gene, CDR1 is MNHNS and CDR2 is SASEGT. The CDR3 is 15 residues long. Trimming shortened V by 7 bases and J by 1 base, and 16 bases separated the two germline ends. CDR3: CASIILGGGNTEAFF. The CDR3 DNA reads as TGTGCCAGCATCATCCTGGGAGGAGGGAACACTGAAGCTTTCTTT.

There are many counts of this clonotype. The V gene is TRBV7-9, the J gene TRBJ1-1, with D perhaps TRBD1 (5 bases). Germline-derived CDR1 and CDR2 are SEHNR and FQNEAQ (reference sequence). V was cut by 5 bases and J by 2 bases, with 21 bases left in between. CDR3 length: 17 amino acids. The CDR3 sequence is CASSPPGEGMSNTEAFF. In DNA form, the CDR3 reads TGTGCCAGCAGCCCTCCAGGTGAGGGGATGTCAAACACTGAAGCTTTCTTT.

This clonotype occurred a few times. The chain joins TRBV4-3 to TRBJ2-7, with a tentative D call TRBD2 (5 bases). Trimming removed 1 base at V and 4 bases at J, with 14 bases between. This CDR3 comprises 15 residues. CDR1 and CDR2 (germline): LGHNA, YSLEER. CDR3 loop: CASSQAWTGVYEQYF. CDR3 in DNA: TGCGCCAGCAGCCAAGCCTGGACTGGAGTTTACGAGCAGTACTTC.

In this sample, this clonotype turned up a few times. CDR3 amino acids: CAWNRGGLAGEQYF. The DNA of the CDR3 is TGTGCCTGGAACAGGGGGGGACTAGCTGGGGAGCAGTACTTC. The chain has TRBV30 and TRBJ2-7; D is possibly TRBD2 (9 bases). V lost 4 bases and J 7 bases, leaving 20 bases between the germline ends. The CDR3 runs to 14 residues. Germline V lookup: CDR1 GTSNPN, CDR2 SVGIG (reference sequence).

This clonotype has just a few counts. The V and J genes are TRBV2 and TRBJ2-2; 13 nucleotides align to TRBD2. The ends lost 4 bases at V and 5 bases at J; junction bases unmatched: 1. CDR1 and CDR2 from the germline V gene are SNHLY and FYNNEI. This CDR3 has 15 residues. The CDR3 DNA reads as TGTGCCAGCAGTGGGACTAGCGGGGGAACCGGGGAGCTGTTTTTT. Protein: CASSGTSGGTGELFF.

This clonotype was counted between two and nine times. The chain couples TRBV20-1 to TRBJ2-7, with D hard to call. This CDR3 is built from 13 residues. The germline gives CDR1 DFQATT, CDR2 SNEGSKA (reference sequence). V was pared by 3 bases and J by 2 bases, with 11 bases between. CDR3 in DNA: TGCAGTGCTAGTCGAGCGACCACCTACGAGCAGTACTTC. Protein: CSASRATTYEQYF.

The chain has TRBV30 and TRBJ2-7; 7 bases match TRBD1. Unmatched junction bases numbered 7, after V lost 5 bases and J lost 0 bases. This CDR3 is built from 14 residues. Germline V gives CDR1 GTSNPN, CDR2 SVGIG (reference sequence). The CDR3 is CAWLRDSSSYEQYF. As DNA, the CDR3 is TGTGCCTGGCTCCGGGACAGCAGCTCCTACGAGCAGTACTTC. Full variable domain (remainder filled in from reference TRBV30 and TRBJ2-7): SQTIHQWPATLVQPVGSPLSLECTVEGTSNPNLYWYRQAAGRGLQLLFYSVGIGQISSEVPQNLSASRPQDRQFILSSKKLLLSDSGFYLCAWLRDSSSYEQYFGPGTRLTVT.

V is TRBV30 and J is TRBJ2-7; no clear D gene. Germline loops: CDR1 GTSNPN, CDR2 SVGIG (reference sequence). The germline V and J ends were trimmed by 2 bases and 3 bases, with 17 bases remaining between them. The CDR3 length is 15 residues. This chain's CDR3 is CAWSSGSSPYYEQYF. DNA for the CDR3: TGTGCCTGGAGTTCTGGGTCATCCCCCTACTACGAGCAGTACTTC.